A selection of T cell receptor beta chains follows, all from one sample in a study of shared clonotypes between healthy human individuals. Here immunoSEQ multiplex PCR was the method, and the copy in TCRdb shows in-frame clones only, minus some. This table has a few million clones, just over 90% appearing once. The sample comprised naive CD8+ T cells from PBMCs. The receptors were gathered from a man younger than 35 in good health. Some clones in this sample may be carry-over from other donors' samples. Both conserved end residues are trimmed from each CDR3. Each record gives: V gene, CDR3 protein.

TRBV27,ASSLAGGPLKMNEQF
TRBV10-3,AISSTSQGILRGNEQF
TRBV27,ASSLLGWKGATGELF
TRBV7-2,ASSLAGGFYNEQF
TRBV9,ASRTDNFLYGYT
TRBV2,ATNNENEQF
TRBV7-8,ASSLALTVSGTSYNEQF
TRBV27,ASSTRTGKVGSEAF
TRBV6-1,ASSGLGRSYGYT
TRBV25-1,ASSPRDRAIETQY
TRBV11-2,ASSLDFGRGWMYEQY
TRBV9,ASSAGLATQETQY
TRBV2,ASSGKGPRSRETQY
TRBV4-1,ASSPRQGNYGYT
TRBV10-3,AIRETGEQTGELF
TRBV19,ASTPVWGFNYGYT
TRBV28,ASSLPGEGSYEQY
TRBV19,ASSTDRGYQETQY
TRBV21-1,ASIDYEQY
TRBV27,ASSLLAGTDTQY
TRBV7-9,ASSSTFATYNEQF
TRBV28,ASSLPTGELF